The 23 T cell receptor beta chains in this list originate from one sample, sequenced in a study of blood T cell repertoires in COVID-19 (TCRdb year 2020). The method behind the library was the immunoSEQ multiplex PCR assay. Here the immuneACCESS table is served through TCRdb, limited to in-frame sequences with V and J called. Missing clones are a known gap in these copies; in checked studies unresolved V genes cover under half, and the rest lacks a known reason. This sample is represented by 200,000 to 250,000 clones; roughly four fifths of them were singletons. The ten most abundant clones make up about 2.3% of the sample. Sequencing was performed on peripheral blood. The receptors stem from a woman aged 55-69 years with acute or convalescent COVID-19.

The J gene is TRBJ2-7, the V gene TRBV5-4; 9 bases map to TRBD2. This CDR3 is 15 amino acids long. Germline V gives CDR1 SGHNT, CDR2 YYREEE (reference sequence). Trimming at V came to 1 base and at J to 3 bases, leaving 5 bases not matched to a gene. CDR3 residues: CASSLMGLALYEQYF. Written as DNA, the CDR3 is TGTGCCAGCAGCTTGATGGGACTAGCCCTCTACGAGCAGTACTTC. Complete variable domain (other parts from reference TRBV5-4 and TRBJ2-7): ETGVTQSPTHLIKTRGQQVTLRCSSQSGHNTVSWYQQALGQGPQFIFQYYREEENGRGNFPPRFSGLQFPNYSSELNVNALELDDSALYLCASSLMGLALYEQYFGPGTRLTVT.

The gene calls are TRBV6-5 and TRBJ1-1; no firm D call. V lost 6 bases, J lost 0 bases, and 8 bases lay in between. Germline CDR1 reads MNHEY; CDR2 reads SVGAGI. The CDR3 runs to 13 residues. DNA of the CDR3: TGTGCCAGCAGGGGAGAAATGAACACTGAAGCTTTCTTT. Protein: CASRGEMNTEAFF.

CDR3 DNA: TGTGCCAGCAGTCCCACCGGGGTGGGGGCCTATCAAGAGACCCAGTACTTC. This translates into CASSPTGVGAYQETQYF. The rearrangement joins TRBV27 to TRBJ2-5, with D possibly TRBD1 on 6 matching bases. The CDR3 loop spans 17 amino acids. Germline-derived CDR1 and CDR2 are MNHEY and SMNVEV (reference sequence). Deletions cut 5 bases from V and 2 bases from J, with 21 bases between.

V usage is TRBV7-2 and J usage is TRBJ2-7; TRBD1 aligns across 7 bases. The length of the CDR3 is 16 residues. In germline, CDR1 is SGHTA, CDR2 FQGNSA. The V segment lost 2 bases and the J segment 0 bases; nucleotides outside the gene matches: 7. CDR3 nucleotide sequence: TGTGCCAGCAGCTTAATGCCCAGGGGGAGCTCCTACGAGCAGTACTTC. Protein product: CASSLMPRGSSYEQYF.

The V gene is TRBV11-2, the J gene TRBJ1-1; D not resolved. The V gene's germline CDR1 is SGHAT and CDR2 FQNNGV. The CDR3 consists of 14 residues. Trimming left V 1 base short and J 1 base short, with 7 bases between. The CDR3 spells CASSLAPKNTEAFF. CDR3 DNA sequence: TGTGCCAGCAGCTTAGCCCCCAAGAACACTGAAGCTTTCTTT.

This sequence joins TRBV4-3 and TRBJ1-1; D perhaps matches TRBD1 (6 bases). The CDR3 contains 14 residues. The germline gives CDR1 LGHNA, CDR2 YSLEER. V was shortened by 0 bases and J by 11 bases, with 16 bases between the two germline ends. The CDR3 DNA reads as TGCGCCAGCAGCCAAGATTACAGGACCCAGGGGGCTTTCTTT. It encodes CASSQDYRTQGAFF.

V gene TRBV3-1 (or the pseudogene TRBV3-2) combines with J gene TRBJ1-2; 7 bases are a match to TRBD1. V was pared by 0 bases and J by 7 bases, with 5 bases of the junction left unmatched. The CDR3 totals 14 residues. Germline CDR1 LGHDT, CDR2 YNNKEL (reference sequence). CDR3 amino acids: CASSQEQGSSGYTF. CDR3 DNA: TGTGCCAGCAGCCAAGAACAGGGGAGCTCTGGCTACACCTTC.

The chain combines TRBV7-2 with TRBJ1-1; D is uncertain. V was pared by 5 bases and J by 0 bases, with 7 bases between. Germline V lookup: CDR1 SGHTA, CDR2 FQGNSA. CDR3 length: 13 amino acids. In nucleotides, the CDR3 is TGTGCCAGCAGCAATCGAGTGAACACTGAAGCTTTCTTT. Amino acids: CASSNRVNTEAFF.

The chain carries TRBV7-8 and TRBJ1-2; 8 bases agree with TRBD1. Germline-derived CDR1 and CDR2 are SGHVS and FQNEAQ. Trimming removed 5 bases from V and 7 bases from J; junction bases left unmatched: 15. CDR3 length equals 16 residues. CDR3 sequence: CASSPLGTGGGGGYTF. CDR3 nucleotide sequence: TGTGCCAGCAGCCCGCTGGGGACAGGAGGAGGTGGTGGCTACACCTTC.

This clone was seen only once. The rearrangement links TRBV25-1 to TRBJ2-5, with TRBD2 matching over 12 bases. Germline values: CDR1 MGHDK, CDR2 SYGVNS. V lost 6 bases, J lost 4 bases, and 0 bases stayed unmatched. This CDR3 is built from 13 residues. In DNA, the CDR3 is TGTGCCAGCAGGGGACTAGCGGGAGAGACCCAGTACTTC. Its protein product is CASRGLAGETQYF.

The CDR3 DNA reads TGTGCTAGTGGTTTGTACGTCGCTAATAGAGGGAACACCATATATTTT. Translating gives CASGLYVANRGNTIYF. This sequence joins TRBV12-5 and TRBJ1-3; D is undetermined. This CDR3 is built from 16 residues. Per the germline V gene, CDR1 is LGHNT and CDR2 is FRNRAP. V was pared by 2 bases and J by 7 bases, with 18 bases between.

The chain employs TRBV7-9 and TRBJ1-6, with TRBD1 identical over 12 bases. The V gene end was trimmed by 4 bases and the J gene end by 10 bases; junction bases not matched to a gene: 11. Germline V gene data show CDR1 as SEHNR and CDR2 as FQNEAQ (reference sequence). The CDR3 length is 17 residues. The CDR3 bases are TGTGCCAGCAGCTCCGGGACAGGGGGCCCCCGAGGATCACCCCTCCACTTT. Its protein is CASSSGTGGPRGSPLHF.

The table lists this clone with a count of one. The chain has TRBV27 and TRBJ2-3, with 10 positions matching TRBD2. V shed 5 bases and J 5 bases; nucleotides not matched to a gene: 7. This CDR3 comprises 15 residues. Germline V lookup: CDR1 MNHEY, CDR2 SMNVEV (reference sequence). The CDR3, as DNA: TGTGCCAGCAGTACAGCGGGGGGGCCGGTAGATACGCAGTATTTT. The encoded protein is CASSTAGGPVDTQYF.

This chain links TRBV5-4 with TRBJ1-3, with 7 positions matching TRBD1. Germline V gene sequence: CDR1 SGHNT, CDR2 YYREEE (reference sequence). The CDR3 has 15 residues. V lost 3 bases to trimming and J lost 4 bases; unmatched junction nucleotides: 7. The CDR3 reads CASSSARTGGNTIYF. In DNA form, the CDR3 reads TGTGCCAGCAGCTCAGCTAGGACAGGCGGAAACACCATATATTTT.

The V gene is TRBV3-1 (or the pseudogene TRBV3-2), the J gene TRBJ1-1, with D possibly matching TRBD1 (5 bases). V was trimmed by 1 base and J by 0 bases, leaving 15 bases between them. CDR3 size: 17 residues. The germline gives CDR1 LGHDT, CDR2 YNNKEL (reference sequence). CDR3 sequence (DNA): TGTGCCAGCAGCCAAGTAAGTAGGGGTTACTTGAACACTGAAGCTTTCTTT. It is translated as CASSQVSRGYLNTEAFF.

The CDR3 bases are TGTGCCAGCAGTGAAGTAAGGGGAAATTCACCCCTCCACTTT. As protein: CASSEVRGNSPLHF. The V gene is TRBV6-1, the J gene TRBJ1-6, with a weak D call TRBD1 (5 bases). The CDR3 contains 14 residues. V shed 1 base and J shed 7 bases, with 8 bases lying between them. Germline CDR1 MNHNS, CDR2 SASEGT.

This sequence joins TRBV5-5 and TRBJ1-3, with D possibly TRBD1 on 5 matching bases. CDR1 and CDR2 (germline): SGHKS, YYEKEE (reference sequence). CDR3 length equals 15 residues. V was shortened by 4 bases and J by 4 bases, with 15 bases between the two germline ends. CDR3 nucleotides: TGTGCCAGCAGCGACTGGGGGGAGGCAGGAAACACCATATATTTT. Translating it yields CASSDWGEAGNTIYF.

The rearrangement links TRBV2 to TRBJ2-7; 12 bases line up with TRBD2. Trimming took 8 bases from V and 6 from J; bases not matched to a gene: 5. Germline lookup yields CDR1 SNHLY and CDR2 FYNNEI. The CDR3 spans 13 residues. In DNA, the CDR3 is TGTGCCAGCTCTAGCGGGGGGGCGAGCGAGCAGTACTTC. It specifies CASSSGGASEQYF.

The chain uses TRBV19 and TRBJ2-5; TRBD1 is a possible D gene (5 bases). Germline CDR1 is LNHDA and CDR2 is SQIVND (reference sequence). Trimming removed 5 bases at V and 0 bases at J, with 7 bases between. The CDR3 spans 13 residues. CDR3 DNA sequence: TGTGCCAGTAGTCCCAGGGACCAAGAGACCCAGTACTTC. Its translation: CASSPRDQETQYF.

This clone was counted between two and nine times. The chain combines TRBV3-1 (or the pseudogene TRBV3-2) with TRBJ2-3, with D possibly matching TRBD1 (5 bases). Looked up from germline, CDR1 is LGHDT and CDR2 is YNNKEL (reference sequence). Trimming removed 2 bases at V and 9 bases at J, with 18 bases between. This CDR3 is 15 amino acids long. The CDR3 nucleotides read TGTGCCAGCAGCCAACTCTTGGGGCCGTCGGAGACGCAGTATTTT. Protein product: CASSQLLGPSETQYF.

The chain carries TRBV6-5 and TRBJ1-1, with 9 bases that match TRBD1. V dropped 7 bases and J dropped 2; count of bases not matched to a gene: 8. The CDR3 length is 15 residues. Germline V gene data show CDR1 as MNHEY and CDR2 as SVGAGI. Here the CDR3 DNA reads TGTGCCAGCAAATCCATGGGACAGGGAAACACTGAAGCTTTCTTT. Its protein product is CASKSMGQGNTEAFF.

V is TRBV3-1 (or the pseudogene TRBV3-2) and J is TRBJ1-2, with D possibly matching TRBD1 (5 bases). This CDR3 region has 14 residues. V lost 3 bases and J lost 8, with 16 bases in between. The V gene's germline CDR1 is LGHDT and CDR2 YNNKEL (reference sequence). CDR3 amino acids: CASSHRQPLEGYTF. CDR3 sequence (DNA): TGTGCCAGCAGCCATCGACAGCCCCTCGAGGGCTACACCTTC.

The V and J genes are TRBV4-1 and TRBJ1-6; no definite D call. In germline, CDR1 is MGHRA, CDR2 YSYEKL. The V gene lost 1 base and the J gene lost 6 bases, with 13 bases spanning the gap. This CDR3 is built from 16 residues. The CDR3 sequence is CASSQGRDWANSPLHF. DNA of the CDR3: TGCGCCAGCAGCCAAGGCCGTGATTGGGCTAATTCACCCCTCCACTTT.